These 27 T cell receptor beta chains were sequenced from one sample in a study of post-analysis software for immune sequencing data. No antigen has been identified for these receptors. The study's findings and limits: In patients, five TRBV segments were more frequent than in controls, with TRBV5-6, TRBV5-1 and TRBV20-1 among them.

Libraries were made from TCR beta cDNA, and they carried unique molecular identifiers. From the PCR reads, TCRdb called clonotypes with MiXCR, one entry per CDR3 protein. The sample yields over 700,000 distinct CDR3 sequences, roughly 27% seen once. The sample comprised blood. Receptors were obtained from a girl aged 10-17 years with multiple sclerosis.

This clonotype has just a few counts. The V call is TRBV5-1, the J call TRBJ2-7; either TRBD1 or TRBD2 may fit D (5 bases each). V lost 0 bases to trimming and J lost 5 bases, with 15 bases between them. The CDR3 totals 15 residues. Germline values: CDR1 SGHRS, CDR2 YFSETQ. This chain's CDR3 is CASSLEGRPTDEQYF. The CDR3 bases are TGCGCCAGCAGCTTGGAGGGGAGACCAACGGACGAGCAGTACTTC.

A word on this clonotype: One end of the junction is discordant with germline, which a read error may explain. V gene TRBV6-5 combines with J gene TRBJ2-3; 14 positions agree with TRBD2. Per germline, CDR1 MNHEY and CDR2 SVGAGI. The CDR3 totals 15 residues. The chain's CDR3 is CVSRLTGTSGGKQYF. The CDR3 DNA sequence: TGTGTCAGCAGATTGACCGGGACTAGCGGGGGAAAGCAGTATTTT.

This chain uses TRBV6-2 or TRBV6-3 with TRBJ1-4; D is unclear. CDR1 MNHEY and CDR2 SVGEGT come from the germline V gene. This CDR3 has 15 amino acids. V dropped 5 bases and J dropped 0 bases, with 10 bases sitting between them. This CDR3 reads CASSENRATNEKLFF. The DNA of the CDR3 is TGTGCCAGCAGTGAGAATCGAGCAACTAATGAAAAACTGTTTTTT.

Notes on this clonotype: This clone may be a read error of a much larger clone one base away. The chain links TRBV7-2 to TRBJ2-7, with a tentative D call TRBD1 (5 bases). The CDR3 contains 13 residues. Germline V gives CDR1 SGHTA, CDR2 FQGNSA. V was cut by 5 bases and J by 4 bases, with 12 bases left in between. This CDR3 is CTSSPRAYYEQYF. The DNA for the CDR3 is TGTACCAGCAGCCCCAGGGCGTATTACGAGCAGTACTTC.

The CDR3, as DNA: TGCAGTGCCACCCGACTAGACTCCTACAATGAGCAGTTCTTC. This encodes CSATRLDSYNEQFF. The chain recombines TRBV20-1 with TRBJ2-1, with D possibly matching TRBD2 (6 bases). The germline V and J ends were trimmed by 6 bases and 0 bases, with 12 bases remaining between them. Germline CDR1 reads DFQATT; CDR2 reads SNEGSKA (reference sequence). The CDR3 is 14 amino acids.

V and J are TRBV4-1 and TRBJ2-5, with TRBD2 identical over 7 bases. Germline V gene lookup returns CDR1 MGHRA and CDR2 YSYEKL. With V trimmed by 6 bases and J by 3 bases, 1 base remained unmatched. The CDR3 is 12 residues long. In nucleotides, the CDR3 is TGCGCCAGCAGGGGGGGGGAAGAGACCCAGTACTTC. This sequence encodes CASRGGEETQYF.

V and J are TRBV7-9 and TRBJ1-1, with D possibly TRBD1 on 6 matching bases. This CDR3 has 14 residues. The V end lost 4 bases, the J end lost 4 bases, and 13 bases lay between the germline ends. Germline V gives CDR1 SEHNR, CDR2 FQNEAQ (reference sequence). CDR3 amino acids: CASSSNRASTEAFF. Here the CDR3 DNA reads TGTGCCAGCAGCTCTAACAGGGCTAGCACTGAAGCTTTCTTT.

This clonotype was observed a few times. The V and J genes are TRBV9 and TRBJ1-6; D call uncertain. The CDR3 is 15 amino acids. V was shortened by 0 bases and J by 6 bases, with 10 bases between the two germline ends. Germline loops: CDR1 SGDLS, CDR2 YYNGEE. CDR3 protein: CASSVDGRTNSPLHF. CDR3 nucleotide sequence: TGTGCCAGCAGCGTAGACGGACGTACTAATTCACCCCTCCACTTT.

This sequence joins TRBV7-2 and TRBJ2-5; 9 bases agree with TRBD2. This CDR3 contains 16 residues. Germline-derived CDR1 and CDR2 are SGHTA and FQGNSA. Trimming at V came to 0 bases and at J to 5 bases, leaving 7 bases not matched to a gene. The CDR3 region is CASSLASSSGEETQYF. The CDR3 DNA follows: TGTGCCAGCAGCTTAGCGTCCTCTAGCGGGGAGGAGACCCAGTACTTC.

The chain is built from TRBV28 and TRBJ2-7, with D possibly TRBD2 on 5 matching bases. The CDR3 runs to 13 residues. The germline V gene encodes CDR1 MDHEN and CDR2 SYDVKM. Deletions cut 8 bases from V and 0 bases from J, with 11 bases between. The CDR3 nucleotides read TGTGCCAGCTCCGGACTTACCTCCTACGAGCAGTACTTC. This encodes CASSGLTSYEQYF. The full variable domain, completed using reference TRBV28 and TRBJ2-7, is DVKVTQSSRYLVKRTGEKVFLECVQDMDHENMFWYRQDPGLGLRLIYFSYDVKMKEKGDIPEGYSVSREKKERFSLILESASTNQTSMYLCASSGLTSYEQYFGPGTRLTVT.

About this clonotype: A read error may produce the germline difference seen at one junction end. The V gene is TRBV6-5, the J gene TRBJ2-1; D may be TRBD2 (6 bases). The V gene's germline CDR1 is MNHEY and CDR2 SVGAGI. The CDR3 contains 15 residues. CDR3 coding DNA: TGTGCCAGCAGTTACTCGGAGGGGACCTACGATGAGCAGTTCTTC. It specifies CASSYSEGTYDEQFF.

The sample holds a few counts of this clonotype. The V and J genes are TRBV24-1 and TRBJ2-1; 8 bases are shared with TRBD2. Germline loops: CDR1 KGHDR, CDR2 SFDVKD. Unmatched junction bases numbered 5, after V lost 6 bases and J lost 2 bases. The CDR3 is made up of 15 amino acids. Here the CDR3 reads CATSRSSGTYNEQFF. Written as DNA, the CDR3 is TGTGCCACCAGTCGGAGTAGCGGGACCTACAATGAGCAGTTCTTC.

The gene calls are TRBV19 and TRBJ1-1; D perhaps matches TRBD1 (6 bases). The germline V and J ends were trimmed by 9 bases and 3 bases, with 20 bases remaining between them. The CDR3 runs to 15 residues. Germline-derived CDR1 and CDR2 are LNHDA and SQIVND (reference sequence). Here the CDR3 reads CASKAAGRGYTEAFF. CDR3 in DNA: TGTGCCAGCAAAGCGGCGGGCAGGGGTTACACTGAAGCTTTCTTT.

V and J are TRBV12-3 or TRBV12-4 and TRBJ2-7, with a weak D call TRBD1 (5 bases). This CDR3 comprises 15 residues. Trimming took 1 base from V and 9 from J, leaving 19 bases between them. CDR3 amino acids: CASSLGTLPSCGQYF. DNA for the CDR3: TGTGCCAGCAGTTTAGGGACACTACCCTCCTGCGGGCAGTACTTC.

The chain recombines TRBV5-6 with TRBJ2-5; D gene unclear. CDR1 SGHDT and CDR2 YYEEEE come from the germline V gene. CDR3 length: 14 residues. V lost 3 bases and J 5 bases, leaving 14 bases between the germline ends. CDR3: CASSSVSGFETQYF. CDR3 sequence (DNA): TGTGCCAGCAGCTCCGTCTCGGGTTTCGAGACCCAGTACTTC.

This rearrangement joins TRBV12-3 or TRBV12-4 to TRBJ1-5; 9 bases map to TRBD1. V was pared by 6 bases and J by 4 bases, with 13 bases of the junction left unmatched. The CDR3 contains 17 residues. This CDR3 is CASSLAGGQGRNQPQHF. DNA of the CDR3: TGTGCCAGCAGCCTCGCCGGGGGACAGGGTCGAAATCAGCCCCAGCATTTT.

The rearrangement uses TRBV28 and TRBJ2-5; no reliable D call. CDR1 and CDR2 from the germline V gene are MDHEN and SYDVKM. The V and J ends lost 3 bases and 7 bases respectively, with 6 bases between them. This CDR3 has 11 residues. CDR3 coding DNA: TGTGCCAGCAGTTTGTCCTCGACCCAGTACTTC. Protein product: CASSLSSTQYF. Full variable domain (rest looked up from reference TRBV28 and TRBJ2-5): DVKVTQSSRYLVKRTGEKVFLECVQDMDHENMFWYRQDPGLGLRLIYFSYDVKMKEKGDIPEGYSVSREKKERFSLILESASTNQTSMYLCASSLSSTQYFGPGTRLLVL.

The gene calls are TRBV13 and TRBJ2-3, with TRBD1 identical over 7 bases. Germline V lookup: CDR1 PRHDT, CDR2 FYEKMQ (reference sequence). The J segment lost 5 bases and the V segment lost 4 bases, leaving 12 bases of the junction unmatched. This CDR3 spans 16 amino acids. The CDR3 is CASSYVQGVDRDTQYF. In DNA form, the CDR3 reads TGTGCCAGCAGCTACGTGCAGGGGGTAGATAGAGATACGCAGTATTTT.

This clonotype has only a few counts. This chain uses TRBV6-6 with TRBJ2-5; D possibly corresponds to TRBD2 (6 bases). Trimming took 6 bases from V and 5 from J, leaving 13 bases between them. CDR3 length: 13 amino acids. Per the germline V gene, CDR1 is MNHNY and CDR2 is SVGAGI (reference sequence). CDR3 sequence (DNA): TGTGCCAGCAGCCGGGGCCGGGGGGAGACCCAGTACTTC. This translates into CASSRGRGETQYF.

This clonotype has more than one count but fewer than ten. The chain combines TRBV7-2 with TRBJ2-3, with 13 bases that match TRBD2. V trimming: 2 bases; J trimming: 7 bases; junction bases outside the gene matches: 9. This CDR3 region has 17 residues. The germline V gene has CDR1 SGHTA and CDR2 FQGNSA. In DNA form, the CDR3 reads TGTGCCAGCAGCTTAACCTGGACTAGCGGGAGTGTGTATACGCAGTATTTT. Residues: CASSLTWTSGSVYTQYF.

The chain has TRBV20-1 and TRBJ2-3; D might be TRBD1 or TRBD2, each matching 5 bases. This CDR3 has 16 amino acids. In germline, CDR1 is DFQATT, CDR2 SNEGSKA (reference sequence). The CDR3 is CSAGHPGRLKGDTQYF. As DNA, the CDR3 is TGCAGCGCTGGACACCCGGGACGGCTCAAAGGGGATACGCAGTATTTT.

The chain carries TRBV20-1 and TRBJ2-4, with 11 nucleotides matching TRBD2. Germline V gene sequence: CDR1 DFQATT, CDR2 SNEGSKA (reference sequence). This CDR3 comprises 16 residues. With 4 bases clipped from V and 0 bases from J, the junction kept 5 bases outside the gene matches. The CDR3: CSATPGLAGAKNIQYF. In nucleotides, the CDR3 is TGCAGTGCTACCCCCGGACTAGCGGGAGCCAAAAACATTCAGTACTTC.

The rearrangement links TRBV28 to TRBJ2-1; 7 bases agree with TRBD1. Germline assignment: CDR1 MDHEN and CDR2 SYDVKM. J lost 4 bases, V lost 6 bases, and 9 bases had no gene match. The CDR3 is made up of 15 amino acids. CDR3 sequence: CASSPRTGHYNEQFF. CDR3 DNA sequence: TGTGCCAGCAGCCCTAGGACAGGCCATTACAATGAGCAGTTCTTC.

The gene calls are TRBV7-9 and TRBJ2-5, with D possibly being TRBD2 (5 bases). V was trimmed by 5 bases and J by 11 bases, leaving 24 bases between them. CDR3 size: 15 residues. The germline V gene encodes CDR1 SEHNR and CDR2 FQNEAQ (reference sequence). In DNA, the CDR3 is TGTGCCAGCAGCGGAGGTGTGGGATATGGTAATGAGCAGTACTTC. Its translation is CASSGGVGYGNEQYF. Full variable domain (remainder filled in from reference TRBV7-9 and TRBJ2-5): DTGVSQNPRHKITKRGQNVTFRCDPISEHNRLYWYRQTLGQGPEFLTYFQNEAQLEKSRLLSDRFSAERPKGSFSTLEIQRTEQGDSAMYLCASSGGVGYGNEQYFGPGTRLLVL.

The chain employs TRBV6-6 and TRBJ2-1; 10 positions agree with TRBD1. Germline V gene lookup returns CDR1 MNHNY and CDR2 SVGAGI (reference sequence). This CDR3 is 16 amino acids long. Trimming took 6 bases from V and 7 from J; bases not matched to a gene: 12. CDR3 in DNA: TGTGCCAGCAGGCCACCCGGGACAGGGGAAAGTAATGAGCAGTTCTTC. This codes for CASRPPGTGESNEQFF.

This chain joins TRBV7-2 and TRBJ1-1; D unresolved. This CDR3 is 16 amino acids long. From germline, CDR1 is SGHTA and CDR2 FQGNSA. Trimming left V 5 bases short and J 3 bases short, with 19 bases between. This CDR3 is CASSLVPPGKDTEAFF. CDR3 in DNA: TGTGCCAGCAGCCTAGTGCCCCCGGGTAAGGACACTGAAGCTTTCTTT.

CDR3 nucleotide sequence: TGTGCCAGCAGTTACGGGACTCCATTAGCCAAAGTCATTCAGTACTTC. Protein sequence: CASSYGTPLAKVIQYF. V and J are TRBV6-2 or TRBV6-3 and TRBJ2-4; a weak D match, TRBD2 (6 bases). The V gene lost 2 bases and the J gene lost 9 bases, with 20 bases spanning the gap. Germline loops: CDR1 MNHEY, CDR2 SVGEGT. The CDR3 has 16 amino acids.